One and the same sample provided the 18 T cell receptor beta chains below, sequenced in a study of shared clonotypes between healthy human individuals. Measured with immunoSEQ multiplex PCR; TCRdb has only the in-frame clones, and not every one. The repertoire has approximately 710,000 clones, around 91% of them found once; the top ten carry 34%. The sequenced material came from memory CD8+ T cells from PBMCs. Subset meaning: CD45RO+ cells pooled with CCR7-negative TemRA cells. These receptors were obtained from a man between 18 and 35 years old in good health. Some clones in this sample may be carry-over from other donors' samples.

This chain uses TRBV2 with TRBJ1-2, with D possibly matching TRBD1 (5 bases). CDR3 size: 17 residues. Germline V gene data show CDR1 as SNHLY and CDR2 as FYNNEI. The ends were cut back, 2 bases at V and 5 bases at J, with 21 bases in the middle. CDR3 protein: CASSEPDSNKGRYGYTF. In DNA, the CDR3 is TGTGCCAGCAGTGAACCAGACAGCAACAAGGGTCGGTATGGCTACACCTTC.

The chain combines TRBV11-1 with TRBJ2-7; D not certain. V lost 0 bases and J lost 6, with 15 bases in between. The CDR3 contains 15 residues. CDR1 SGHAT and CDR2 FQDESV come from the germline V gene (reference sequence). CDR3 coding DNA: TGTGCCAGCAGCTTAGCGCTGGGCAACCCAGGCGAGCAGTACTTC. Translated: CASSLALGNPGEQYF. Full variable domain (remainder filled in from reference TRBV11-1 and TRBJ2-7): EAEVAQSPRYKITEKSQAVAFWCDPISGHATLYWYRQILGQGPELLVQFQDESVVDDSQLPKDRFSAERLKGVDSTLKIQPAELGDSAMYLCASSLALGNPGEQYFGPGTRLTVT.

The V and J genes are TRBV19 and TRBJ2-5, with 11 positions matching TRBD2. The CDR3 is made up of 15 amino acids. Germline V gene lookup returns CDR1 LNHDA and CDR2 SQIVND (reference sequence). With V trimmed by 2 bases and J by 5 bases, 4 bases remained unmatched. CDR3 loop: CASSILAGGPETQYF. The CDR3, as DNA: TGTGCCAGTAGTATATTAGCGGGAGGGCCCGAGACCCAGTACTTC.

V and J are TRBV5-8 and TRBJ2-7; tentative D call: TRBD2 (6 bases). Trimming removed 2 bases from V and 0 bases from J, with 9 bases in between. Germline CDR1 SGHTS, CDR2 YDEGEE. This CDR3 comprises 14 residues. CDR3: CASSFAGGSYEQYF. For the CDR3, the DNA is TGTGCCAGCAGCTTCGCCGGGGGCTCCTACGAGCAGTACTTC.

The chain combines TRBV13 with TRBJ2-2, with unresolved D. The CDR3 covers 12 residues. Trimming took 4 bases from V and 3 from J, leaving 3 bases between them. Germline CDR1 PRHDT, CDR2 FYEKMQ (reference sequence). CDR3 loop: CASSSYTGELFF. The CDR3 DNA follows: TGTGCCAGCAGCTCCTACACCGGGGAGCTGTTTTTT.

In this sample, this clone turned up once. The chain has TRBV28 and TRBJ2-6; maybe TRBD1 (6 bases). Germline V gives CDR1 MDHEN, CDR2 SYDVKM. V shed 0 bases and J shed 2 bases, with 14 bases lying between them. The CDR3 spans 18 residues. The CDR3 is CASSLWSQGNAGANVLTF. As DNA, the CDR3 is TGTGCCAGCAGTTTATGGAGTCAGGGGAATGCTGGGGCCAACGTCCTGACTTTC.

This sequence joins TRBV7-3 and TRBJ2-1, with TRBD2 as a possible D gene (6 bases). Trimming took off 3 bases at V and 7 bases at J, with 13 bases between the two ends. The length of the CDR3 is 14 residues. Germline CDR1 and CDR2: SGHTA and FQGTGA. DNA for the CDR3: TGTGCCAGCAGCTTGGCAGCGGAGGGGAATGAGCAGTTCTTC. It yields the protein CASSLAAEGNEQFF. Drawing the rest from reference TRBV7-3 and TRBJ2-1, the complete variable domain is GAGVSQTPSNKVTEKGKYVELRCDPISGHTALYWYRQSLGQGPEFLIYFQGTGAADDSGLPNDRFFAVRPEGSVSTLKIQRTERGDSAVYLCASSLAAEGNEQFFGPGTRLTVL.

The V and J genes are TRBV5-6 and TRBJ1-4, with a tentative D call TRBD1 (5 bases). The CDR3 consists of 12 residues. Trimming pared 4 bases from V and 7 bases from J, leaving 8 bases between. Germline lookup yields CDR1 SGHDT and CDR2 YYEEEE. CDR3 in amino acids: CASSVGGEKLFF. The CDR3 DNA is TGTGCCAGCAGCGTGGGGGGTGAAAAACTGTTTTTT.

The chain is built from TRBV28 and TRBJ2-4; TRBD1 or TRBD2 may be the D gene (6 bases each). The V and J ends lost 3 bases and 3 bases respectively, with 15 bases between them. The CDR3 is 16 amino acids. The germline CDR1 and CDR2 sequences are MDHEN and SYDVKM. The DNA for the CDR3 is TGTGCCAGCAGTTTCCTGGGGGGCATGGGCAAAAACATTCAGTACTTC. This encodes CASSFLGGMGKNIQYF.

J is TRBJ1-1 and V is TRBV4-1; 10 positions match TRBD1. The germline V gene has CDR1 MGHRA and CDR2 YSYEKL. This CDR3 has 14 amino acids. The ends lost 4 bases at V and 4 bases at J; junction bases unmatched: 3. In DNA form, the CDR3 reads TGCGCCAGCAGCCCGACAGGGGGCGGCACTGAAGCTTTCTTT. It is translated as CASSPTGGGTEAFF.

This chain links TRBV7-9 with TRBJ1-2, with no clear D. The CDR3 covers 14 residues. CDR1 is SEHNR and CDR2 is FQNEAQ in the germline V gene (reference sequence). The germline V and J ends were trimmed by 4 bases and 3 bases, with 12 bases remaining between them. The CDR3 nucleotides are TGTGCCAGCAGCTCCTCTGGGCCCGACTATGGCTACACCTTC. Residues: CASSSSGPDYGYTF.

The chain combines TRBV19 with TRBJ1-2, with no clear D. This CDR3 contains 13 residues. The germline V and J ends were trimmed by 3 bases and 7 bases, with 12 bases remaining between them. CDR1 and CDR2 (germline): LNHDA, SQIVND (reference sequence). The CDR3 loop reads CASSIDPTGGYTF. The CDR3 DNA is TGTGCCAGTAGTATTGATCCTACGGGTGGCTACACCTTC.

The V call is TRBV19, the J call TRBJ2-5; 8 bases fit TRBD2. The trim removed 3 bases at V and 5 bases at J, leaving 5 bases unmatched. Germline-derived CDR1 and CDR2 are LNHDA and SQIVND (reference sequence). This CDR3 is 14 amino acids long. The CDR3 region has the DNA TGTGCCAGTAGTATGGGGACTAGTGCTGAGACCCAGTACTTC. It yields the protein CASSMGTSAETQYF.

In its sample, this clone was seen once. The V call is TRBV19, the J call TRBJ1-4; D possibly corresponds to TRBD1 (5 bases). The CDR3 runs 15 residues. V was pared by 4 bases and J by 0 bases, with 9 bases between. Germline V gene sequence: CDR1 LNHDA, CDR2 SQIVND (reference sequence). CDR3 sequence (DNA): TGTGCCAGTAGTAGACGACAGACAACTAATGAAAAACTGTTTTTT. It specifies CASSRRQTTNEKLFF.

This sequence joins TRBV4-1 and TRBJ1-2; the D is unclear. Germline CDR1 is MGHRA and CDR2 is YSYEKL. The length of the CDR3 is 15 residues. Between the trimmed V and J ends, which lost 5 bases and 3 bases, there was a span of 16 bases. The CDR3 protein is CASSSRASRDYGYTF. For the CDR3, the DNA is TGCGCCAGCAGCTCGCGGGCGTCTAGAGACTATGGCTACACCTTC.

The V call is TRBV14, the J call TRBJ2-7, with unresolved D. The CDR3 sequence is 12 residues long. Germline CDR1 reads SGHDN; CDR2 reads FVKESK. Between the trimmed V and J ends, which lost 0 bases and 6 bases, there was a span of 6 bases. CDR3 bases: TGTGCCAGCAGCCAAGATCATATCGAGCAGTACTTC. Its protein is CASSQDHIEQYF.

Only one count was recorded for this clone. The chain is built from TRBV4-3 and TRBJ2-7; the match to TRBD2 covers 7 bases. J lost 4 bases, V lost 0 bases, and 6 bases had no gene match. This CDR3 spans 15 amino acids. Germline CDR1 is LGHNA and CDR2 is YSLEER. CDR3 sequence: CASSQEAGSSYEQYF. Here the CDR3 DNA reads TGCGCCAGCAGCCAAGAAGCGGGGAGTTCGTACGAGCAGTACTTC.

The chain carries TRBV2 and TRBJ2-5; a possible D gene is TRBD2 (6 bases). The CDR3 runs 13 residues. Germline-derived CDR1 and CDR2 are SNHLY and FYNNEI. V lost 4 bases to trimming and J lost 3 bases, with 9 bases between them. The CDR3 spells CASSAWTKETQYF. The CDR3 coding sequence is TGTGCCAGCAGTGCCTGGACTAAAGAGACCCAGTACTTC. The full variable domain, in which reference TRBV2 and TRBJ2-5 provide the parts outside the CDR3, is EPEVTQTPSHQVTQMGQEVILRCVPISNHLYFYWYRQILGQKVEFLVSFYNNEISEKSEIFDDQFSVERPDGSNFTLKIRSTKLEDSAMYFCASSAWTKETQYFGPGTRLLVL.